This T cell receptor beta chain was obtained from a study of response to subunit inactivated influenza vaccine. Overall study findings and caveats: A suggestion made by the authors is that each seasonal influenza vaccination recruits few new T cells.

TCRdb reanalysed the RT-PCR reads using MiXCR and keeps one entry per CDR3 protein. The data contain over 150,000 distinct CDR3 sequences, around 9.2% of them singletons. This clonotype was recorded at least ten times. Its antigen is not identified. There are 18 residues in the CDR3. The ends lost 2 bases at V and 0 bases at J; junction bases unmatched: 4. The clonotype originates from a man aged 45 to 65 who received an inactivated influenza vaccine. This material consisted of non-naive T cells sorted from PBMCs, taken on the day of vaccination. V is TRBV12-3 or TRBV12-4 and J is TRBJ2-1, with 13 bases fitting TRBD2. CDR3 sequence: CASSLPGLAGDSYNEQFF. The CDR3 bases are TGTGCCAGCAGTTTACCCGGACTAGCGGGGGACTCCTACAATGAGCAGTTCTTC.